This TCR beta chain came from a study of response to subunit inactivated influenza vaccine. Overall study findings and caveats: The authors suggested that every seasonal influenza vaccination recruits few new T cells.

This clonotype was recorded a few times. Its antigen remains unidentified. TCRdb called the RT-PCR reads again in MiXCR, with one record for every CDR3 protein. The data hold roughly 460,000 distinct CDR3 sequences, with approximately 11% observed a single time. Germline assignment: CDR1 SGHDN and CDR2 FVKESK. V was cut by 5 bases and J by 14 bases, with 18 bases left in between. This CDR3 is 12 amino acids long. The receptor was derived from a man in his fifties or sixties who received an inactivated influenza vaccine. The V call is TRBV14, the J call TRBJ1-2; D might be TRBD1 (5 bases). Specimen: PBMCs from blood, collected roughly 46 days after vaccination. The CDR3 spells CASSTTWTKLTF. The CDR3 region has the DNA TGTGCCAGCAGCACAACTTGGACAAAGTTAACCTTC.